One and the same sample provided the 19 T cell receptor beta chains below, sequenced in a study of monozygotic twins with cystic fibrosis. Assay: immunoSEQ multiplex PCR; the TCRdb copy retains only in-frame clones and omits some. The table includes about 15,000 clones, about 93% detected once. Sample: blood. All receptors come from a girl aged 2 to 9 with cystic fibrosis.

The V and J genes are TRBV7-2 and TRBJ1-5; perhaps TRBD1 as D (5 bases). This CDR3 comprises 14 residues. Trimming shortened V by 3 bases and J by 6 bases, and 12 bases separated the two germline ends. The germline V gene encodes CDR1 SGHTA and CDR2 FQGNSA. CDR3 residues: CASSFWQGAQPQHF. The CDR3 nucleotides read TGTGCCAGCAGCTTTTGGCAGGGCGCTCAGCCCCAGCATTTT.

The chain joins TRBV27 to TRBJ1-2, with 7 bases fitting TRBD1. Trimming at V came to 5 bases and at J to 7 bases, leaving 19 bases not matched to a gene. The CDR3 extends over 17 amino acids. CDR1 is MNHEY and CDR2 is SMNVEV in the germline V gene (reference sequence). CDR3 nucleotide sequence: TGTGCCAGCAGTCATAGGAGGTCGGCAGGGGGTAGGGGTGGCTACACCTTC. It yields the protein CASSHRRSAGGRGGYTF.

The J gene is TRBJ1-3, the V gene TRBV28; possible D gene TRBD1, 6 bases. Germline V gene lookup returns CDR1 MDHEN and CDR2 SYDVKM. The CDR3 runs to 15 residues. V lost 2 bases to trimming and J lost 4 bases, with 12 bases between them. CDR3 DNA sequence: TGTGCCAGCAGTTTAGGCCAGGGGAGCGGAAACACCATATATTTT. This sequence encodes CASSLGQGSGNTIYF.

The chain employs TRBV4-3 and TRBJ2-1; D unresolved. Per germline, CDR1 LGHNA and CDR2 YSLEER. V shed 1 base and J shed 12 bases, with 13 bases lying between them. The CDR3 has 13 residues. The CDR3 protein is CASSQARSLGQFF. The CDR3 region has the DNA TGCGCCAGCAGCCAAGCCCGGAGCCTAGGGCAGTTCTTC.

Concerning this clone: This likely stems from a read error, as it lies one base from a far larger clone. CDR3 in DNA: TGCGCCAGCAGCCAAGATGTCTACGAGCAGTACTTC. Its protein product is CASSQDVYEQYF. The genes are TRBV5-1 and TRBJ2-7; no firm D call. The germline V gene encodes CDR1 SGHRS and CDR2 YFSETQ. This CDR3 has 12 residues. V gave up 4 bases and J gave up 3 bases, with 8 bases separating them.

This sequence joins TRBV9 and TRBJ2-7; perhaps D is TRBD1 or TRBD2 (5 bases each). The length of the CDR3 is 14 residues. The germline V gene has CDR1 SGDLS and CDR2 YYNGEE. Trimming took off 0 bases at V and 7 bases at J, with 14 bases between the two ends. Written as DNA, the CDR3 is TGTGCCAGCAGCGTAGGGGACCTACCCGTGGAGCAGTACTTC. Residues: CASSVGDLPVEQYF.

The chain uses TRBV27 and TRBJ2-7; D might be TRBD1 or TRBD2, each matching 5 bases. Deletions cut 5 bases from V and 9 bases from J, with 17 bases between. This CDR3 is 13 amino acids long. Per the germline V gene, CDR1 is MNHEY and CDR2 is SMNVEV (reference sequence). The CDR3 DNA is TGTGCCAGCAGTAGTCCCCTCTCCGGGACGCAGTACTTC. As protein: CASSSPLSGTQYF.

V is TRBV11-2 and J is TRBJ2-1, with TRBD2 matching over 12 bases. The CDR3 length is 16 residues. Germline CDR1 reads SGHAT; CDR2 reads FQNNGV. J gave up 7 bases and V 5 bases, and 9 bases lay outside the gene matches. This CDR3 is CASSASGTSGLNEQFF. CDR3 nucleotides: TGTGCCAGCAGCGCCTCCGGGACTAGCGGGCTGAATGAGCAGTTCTTC. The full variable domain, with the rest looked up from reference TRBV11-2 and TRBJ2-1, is EAGVAQSPRYKIIEKRQSVAFWCNPISGHATLYWYQQILGQGPKLLIQFQNNGVVDDSQLPKDRFSAERLKGVDSTLKIQPAKLEDSAVYLCASSASGTSGLNEQFFGPGTRLTVL.

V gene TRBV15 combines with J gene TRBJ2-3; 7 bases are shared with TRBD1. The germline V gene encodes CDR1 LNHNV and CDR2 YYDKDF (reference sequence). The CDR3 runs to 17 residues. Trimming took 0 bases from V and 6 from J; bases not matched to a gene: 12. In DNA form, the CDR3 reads TGTGCCACCAGCAGAGATTCAGGGGGATTTGAGGGGGATACGCAGTATTTT. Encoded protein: CATSRDSGGFEGDTQYF.

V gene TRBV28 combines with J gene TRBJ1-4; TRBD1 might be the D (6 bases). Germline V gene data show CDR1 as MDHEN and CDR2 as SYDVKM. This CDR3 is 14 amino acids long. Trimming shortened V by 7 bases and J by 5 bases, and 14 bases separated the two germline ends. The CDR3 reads CASNSDSRNEKLFF. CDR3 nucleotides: TGTGCCAGCAACTCGGACAGCCGGAATGAAAAACTGTTTTTT.

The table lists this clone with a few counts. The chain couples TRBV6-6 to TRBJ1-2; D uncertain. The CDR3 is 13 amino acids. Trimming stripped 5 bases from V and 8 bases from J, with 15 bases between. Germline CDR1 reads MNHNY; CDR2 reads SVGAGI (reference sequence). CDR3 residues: CASSDQLGLGYTF. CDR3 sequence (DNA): TGTGCCAGCAGTGACCAACTAGGCCTGGGCTACACCTTC.

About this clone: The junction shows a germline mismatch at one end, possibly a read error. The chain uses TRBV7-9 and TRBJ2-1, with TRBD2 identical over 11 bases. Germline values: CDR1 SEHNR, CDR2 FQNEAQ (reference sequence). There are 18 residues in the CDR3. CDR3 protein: CSPTTGIGISGRANEQFF. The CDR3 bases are TGCTCCCCTACGACGGGGATCGGGATTAGCGGGAGGGCGAATGAGCAGTTCTTC.

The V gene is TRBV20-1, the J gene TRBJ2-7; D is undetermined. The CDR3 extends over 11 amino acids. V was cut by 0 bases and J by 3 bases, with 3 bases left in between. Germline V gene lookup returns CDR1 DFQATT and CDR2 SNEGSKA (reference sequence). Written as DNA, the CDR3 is TGCAGTGCTAGAGACGGCTACGAGCAGTACTTC. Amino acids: CSARDGYEQYF.

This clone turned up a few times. The CDR3 loop is CASNPSGRNTEAFF. The CDR3, as DNA: TGTGCCAGCAACCCCTCCGGACGGAACACTGAAGCTTTCTTT. The chain carries TRBV9 and TRBJ1-1; D not certain. The CDR3 sequence is 14 residues long. Trimming pared 6 bases from V and 1 base from J, leaving 13 bases between. In germline, CDR1 is SGDLS, CDR2 YYNGEE.

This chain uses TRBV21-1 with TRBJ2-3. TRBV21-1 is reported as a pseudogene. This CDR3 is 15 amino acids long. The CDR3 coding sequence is TGTGCCAGCAGCCCCTCGCCCCACGGCGAGGATACGCAGTATTTT. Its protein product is CASSPSPHGEDTQYF.

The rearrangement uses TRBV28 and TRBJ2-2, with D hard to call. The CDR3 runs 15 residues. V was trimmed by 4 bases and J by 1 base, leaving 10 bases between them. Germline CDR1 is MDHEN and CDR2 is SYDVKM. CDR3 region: CASSSPALNTGELFF. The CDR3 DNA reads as TGTGCCAGCAGTTCCCCGGCCCTGAACACCGGGGAGCTGTTTTTT.

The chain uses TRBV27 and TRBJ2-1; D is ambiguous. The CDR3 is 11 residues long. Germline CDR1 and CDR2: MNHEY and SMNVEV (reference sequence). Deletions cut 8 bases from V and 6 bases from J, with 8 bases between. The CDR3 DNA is TGTGCCAGCGGATTAGGCAATGAGCAGTTCTTC. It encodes CASGLGNEQFF.

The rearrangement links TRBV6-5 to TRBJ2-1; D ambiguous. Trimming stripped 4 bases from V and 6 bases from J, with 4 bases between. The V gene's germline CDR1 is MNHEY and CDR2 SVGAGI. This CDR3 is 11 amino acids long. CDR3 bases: TGTGCCAGCAGTTCTCTCAATGAGCAGTTCTTC. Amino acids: CASSSLNEQFF.

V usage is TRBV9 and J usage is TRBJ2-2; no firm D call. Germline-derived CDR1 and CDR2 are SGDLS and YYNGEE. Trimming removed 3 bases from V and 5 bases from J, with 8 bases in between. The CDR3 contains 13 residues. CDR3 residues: CASSGVRTGELFF. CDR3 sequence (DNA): TGTGCCAGCAGCGGGGTAAGGACCGGGGAGCTGTTTTTT.